This entry lists 26 T cell receptor beta chains sequenced from one sample in a study of blood T cell repertoires in COVID-19. Method: immunoSEQ multiplex PCR; TCRdb's copy keeps in-frame clones and lacks some. The sample includes more than 250,000 clones, over 75% of them seen just once. Sequenced material: peripheral blood. All receptors come from a man aged 45 to 65 with active or convalescent COVID-19.

The chain uses TRBV6-5 and TRBJ2-3, with 8 bases aligning to TRBD1. V shed 6 bases, J shed 1 base, and the junction held 3 bases outside the gene matches. Germline lookup yields CDR1 MNHEY and CDR2 SVGAGI. This CDR3 is 14 amino acids long. The DNA for the CDR3 is TGTGCCAGCAGCCCAGGGGGCGGCACAGATACGCAGTATTTT. As protein: CASSPGGGTDTQYF.

In its sample, this clone was seen a few times. The chain joins TRBV3-1 (or the pseudogene TRBV3-2) to TRBJ1-2; D perhaps matches TRBD1 (6 bases). Trimming left V 0 bases short and J 4 bases short, with 18 bases between. Germline V gives CDR1 LGHDT, CDR2 YNNKEL (reference sequence). The CDR3 runs 17 residues. This CDR3 reads CASSQDLSTGGLYGYTF. CDR3 in DNA: TGTGCCAGCAGCCAAGATCTGAGCACCGGGGGGCTCTATGGCTACACCTTC.

Here the CDR3 DNA reads TGTGCCAGCAGACGAACGGGACTAGCGAAGAACACCGGGGAGCTGTTTTTT. Encoded protein: CASRRTGLAKNTGELFF. This rearrangement joins TRBV3-1 (or the pseudogene TRBV3-2) to TRBJ2-2, with TRBD2 matching over 10 bases. There are 17 residues in the CDR3. Unmatched junction bases numbered 8, after V lost 6 bases and J lost 1 base. From germline, CDR1 is LGHDT and CDR2 YNNKEL (reference sequence).

The CDR3 is CASSLGGGMYNEQFF. In nucleotides, the CDR3 is TGTGCCAGCAGCTTAGGTGGCGGGATGTACAATGAGCAGTTCTTC. The chain couples TRBV7-8 to TRBJ2-1, with a possible D match to TRBD2 (6 bases). The germline V and J ends were trimmed by 1 base and 4 bases, with 11 bases remaining between them. This CDR3 is built from 15 residues. CDR1 and CDR2 (germline): SGHVS, FQNEAQ.

This rearrangement joins TRBV20-1 to TRBJ2-1, with D possibly TRBD2 on 6 matching bases. Germline V lookup: CDR1 DFQATT, CDR2 SNEGSKA (reference sequence). This CDR3 has 11 amino acids. The V end lost 1 base, the J end lost 8 bases, and 6 bases lay between the germline ends. The CDR3 DNA reads TGCAGTGCTAGAGGGGGGGATGAGCAGTTCTTC. Its protein product is CSARGGDEQFF.

V is TRBV11-3 and J is TRBJ2-1, with D possibly matching TRBD2 (7 bases). V was pared by 3 bases and J by 4 bases, with 22 bases between. CDR1 is SGHNT and CDR2 is YENEEA in the germline V gene. This CDR3 has 18 amino acids. The CDR3 DNA sequence: TGTGCCAGCAGCTTTAGGGGGAGCCAGGGAGGGAAATACAATGAGCAGTTCTTC. This codes for CASSFRGSQGGKYNEQFF.

The J gene is TRBJ1-2, the V gene TRBV5-8, with 7 nucleotides matching TRBD1. This CDR3 has 14 residues. V shed 0 bases, J shed 11 bases, and the junction held 10 bases outside the gene matches. Germline lookup yields CDR1 SGHTS and CDR2 YDEGEE. As DNA, the CDR3 is TGTGCCAGCAGCTTGGACCAGGGGGTTGTCGGTTACACCTTC. This translates into CASSLDQGVVGYTF.

This chain connects TRBV3-1 (or the pseudogene TRBV3-2) to TRBJ2-7; D may be TRBD2 (5 bases). The CDR3 length is 13 residues. Trimming removed 1 base from V and 6 bases from J, with 10 bases in between. Germline CDR1 is LGHDT and CDR2 is YNNKEL (reference sequence). The CDR3, as DNA: TGTGCCAGCAGCCAAGGGAGGAAGGCCGAGCAGTACTTC. Its protein product is CASSQGRKAEQYF.

V usage is TRBV18 and J usage is TRBJ2-3, with D uncertain. Trimming pared 0 bases from V and 5 bases from J, leaving 6 bases between. This CDR3 is built from 13 residues. Germline V gene sequence: CDR1 KGHSH, CDR2 LQKENI. This CDR3 is CASSPPALDTQYF. CDR3 nucleotides: TGTGCCAGCTCACCACCGGCCCTAGATACGCAGTATTTT.

The chain carries TRBV14 and TRBJ1-1; TRBD1 aligns across 8 bases. The CDR3 consists of 15 residues. In germline, CDR1 is SGHDN, CDR2 FVKESK. The ends lost 4 bases at V and 4 bases at J; junction bases unmatched: 8. CDR3 in amino acids: CASSPLDRGSTEAFF. The CDR3, as DNA: TGTGCCAGCAGCCCCTTAGACAGGGGTTCCACTGAAGCTTTCTTT.

This sequence joins TRBV7-3 and TRBJ2-3, with 11 bases fitting TRBD2. V dropped 5 bases and J dropped 5; count of bases not matched to a gene: 3. CDR1 and CDR2 (germline): SGHTA, FQGTGA. The CDR3 is made up of 14 amino acids. The CDR3 DNA follows: TGTGCCAGCAGCCTTGGACTAGCGGGAGATACGCAGTATTTT. Its translation is CASSLGLAGDTQYF.

This chain connects TRBV30 to TRBJ2-2, with 7 bases aligning to TRBD2. In germline, CDR1 is GTSNPN, CDR2 SVGIG (reference sequence). After removal of 0 bases from V and 3 bases from J, the junction contained 4 bases not matched to a gene. The CDR3 is made up of 15 amino acids. CDR3: CAWSVSGADTGELFF. The CDR3, as DNA: TGTGCCTGGAGTGTCAGCGGGGCTGACACCGGGGAGCTGTTTTTT.

With regard to this clone: The same CDR3 can be traced to other DNA sequences in this sample. The chain uses TRBV28 and TRBJ1-2; a weak D match, TRBD1 (5 bases). The CDR3 totals 13 residues. The germline V gene has CDR1 MDHEN and CDR2 SYDVKM. V was pared by 2 bases and J by 4 bases, with 8 bases between. The CDR3 DNA follows: TGTGCCAGCAGTTTAACAGGTACCTATGGCTACACCTTC. It is translated as CASSLTGTYGYTF.

V usage is TRBV19 and J usage is TRBJ2-1; the D gene is possibly TRBD1 (7 bases). V lost 2 bases and J 9 bases, leaving 20 bases between the germline ends. The CDR3 loop spans 16 amino acids. Germline CDR1 reads LNHDA; CDR2 reads SQIVND (reference sequence). The CDR3 reads CASSIIEAGGLGEQFF. DNA of the CDR3: TGTGCCAGTAGTATAATTGAGGCAGGGGGGCTTGGTGAGCAGTTCTTC.

The chain recombines TRBV5-8 with TRBJ2-2; tentative D call: TRBD2 (6 bases). This CDR3 comprises 15 residues. Germline CDR1 reads SGHTS; CDR2 reads YDEGEE. V lost 4 bases and J lost 0, with 10 bases in between. CDR3 coding DNA: TGTGCCAGCAGCCCGGGACTCGCGAACACCGGGGAGCTGTTTTTT. Its protein product is CASSPGLANTGELFF.

The chain has TRBV6-5 and TRBJ2-7; 8 positions match TRBD2. V trimming: 6 bases; J trimming: 7 bases; junction bases outside the gene matches: 8. This CDR3 region has 13 residues. In germline, CDR1 is MNHEY, CDR2 SVGAGI. The CDR3 bases are TGTGCCAGCAGGGCCGCCGGGGGGGATGAGCAGTACTTC. Translated: CASRAAGGDEQYF.

The V and J genes are TRBV11-2 and TRBJ2-7; 7 bases match TRBD2. CDR1 and CDR2 from the germline V gene are SGHAT and FQNNGV. CDR3 length: 16 residues. The ends lost 5 bases at V and 1 base at J; junction bases unmatched: 11. The CDR3: CASSDIPGGLSYEQYF. For the CDR3, the DNA is TGTGCCAGCAGCGATATCCCGGGGGGTCTATCCTACGAGCAGTACTTC.

The chain couples TRBV5-1 to TRBJ2-7, with TRBD2 as a possible D gene (7 bases). Trimming took 5 bases from V and 4 from J, leaving 13 bases between them. This CDR3 is 13 amino acids long. The germline V gene has CDR1 SGHRS and CDR2 YFSETQ. This CDR3 reads CASRSGGQYEQYF. CDR3 DNA: TGCGCCAGCAGATCGGGGGGCCAATACGAGCAGTACTTC.

CDR3 nucleotides: TGTGCCAGCAGCTTGGCAGTGAACACTGAAGCTTTCTTT. Its translation: CASSLAVNTEAFF. The chain uses TRBV5-4 and TRBJ1-1; D remains ambiguous. There are 13 residues in the CDR3. Looked up from germline, CDR1 is SGHNT and CDR2 is YYREEE (reference sequence). Trimming took 0 bases from V and 0 from J, leaving 3 bases between them.

This clone came up a few times. This chain connects TRBV11-2 to TRBJ2-1, with 10 bases identical to TRBD2. CDR3 length: 19 residues. The V segment lost 0 bases and the J segment 5 bases; nucleotides outside the gene matches: 13. In germline, CDR1 is SGHAT, CDR2 FQNNGV. The CDR3 here is CASSLDPPGAGGPHNEQFF. The CDR3 DNA follows: TGTGCCAGCAGCTTAGATCCCCCCGGAGCGGGAGGGCCGCACAATGAGCAGTTCTTC.

This clone was found once. The gene calls are TRBV29-1 and TRBJ2-5; TRBD1 agrees at 8 bases. The CDR3 spans 12 residues. The germline CDR1 and CDR2 sequences are SQVTM and ANQGSEA. Trimming removed 7 bases from V and 2 bases from J; junction bases left unmatched: 3. CDR3 sequence: CSGGQGQETQYF. The CDR3 DNA follows: TGCAGCGGCGGACAGGGACAAGAGACCCAGTACTTC.

V is TRBV5-1 and J is TRBJ2-2; D may be TRBD1 (6 bases). Germline V CDR1 and CDR2: SGHRS, YFSETQ. V gave up 4 bases and J gave up 4 bases, with 17 bases separating them. The CDR3 has 16 residues. The CDR3 reads CASSRTTGTITGELFF. The CDR3 bases are TGCGCCAGCAGCCGAACCACCGGGACAATCACCGGGGAGCTGTTTTTT.

This chain uses TRBV10-2 with TRBJ1-3, with TRBD1 as a possible D gene (5 bases). V dropped 6 bases and J dropped 3 bases, with 24 bases sitting between them. Germline V gene lookup returns CDR1 WSHSY and CDR2 SAAADI. The CDR3 is made up of 18 amino acids. As DNA, the CDR3 is TGCGCCAGCAGAGAAGAAAAGGTAGCAGGGTCCTTTGGAAACACCATATATTTT. Translated, it gives CASREEKVAGSFGNTIYF.

This clone showed up just once. This chain links TRBV23-1 with TRBJ1-2; no firm D call. TRBV23-1 is identified as an open reading frame with a role that is uncertain. Trimming stripped 4 bases from V and 8 bases from J, with 17 bases between. This CDR3 region has 14 residues. The CDR3 sequence is CASSPSRNPEGYTF. The CDR3, as DNA: TGCGCCAGCAGTCCTTCCCGGAATCCGGAGGGCTACACCTTC.

The chain has TRBV24-1 and TRBJ2-2, with D unresolved. Germline assignment: CDR1 KGHDR and CDR2 SFDVKD. The CDR3 has 12 residues. Trimming stripped 8 bases from V and 4 bases from J, with 7 bases between. CDR3 in DNA: TGTGCCACCAACGACATCACCGGGGAGCTGTTTTTT. Amino acids: CATNDITGELFF.

V is TRBV6-6 and J is TRBJ1-6; 7 nucleotides align to TRBD1. The CDR3 contains 19 residues. Trimming at V came to 5 bases and at J to 7 bases, leaving 20 bases not matched to a gene. Germline CDR1 and CDR2: MNHNY and SVGAGI (reference sequence). This chain's CDR3 is CASSPHPPYTGDRNSPLHF. CDR3 nucleotides: TGTGCCAGCAGTCCACACCCACCTTATACAGGGGACCGGAATTCACCCCTCCACTTT.